This T cell receptor beta chain was identified in a study of blood T cell repertoires in COVID-19. Authors' processing steps: The authors estimated nucleated cell counts from reference gene primer amplification. Generated by immunoSEQ multiplex PCR, the TCRdb table keeps only in-frame clones and is missing some. That table supplies the V and J calls and clone size; D and trimming were determined from the DNA. This table holds around 250,000 clones, roughly 89% found once. There are 12 residues in the CDR3. CDR1 is MGHRA, CDR2 YSYEKL, per germline. V was pared by 3 bases and J by 8 bases, with 8 bases between. This clone was recorded only once.

The TCR originated in a young man who had recovered from COVID-19. The sequenced sample was peripheral blood. This chain links TRBV4-1 with TRBJ2-1; unclear D gene. For the CDR3, the DNA is TGCGCCAGCAGCCAGACCCTAGATGAGCAGTTCTTC. This translates into CASSQTLDEQFF.